The 9 T cell receptor beta chains given below trace back to one sample, sequenced in a study of T cell changes during pregnancy in multiple sclerosis. Only in-frame clones appear in the TCRdb table, and some are missing; sequencing was by immunoSEQ multiplex PCR. This sample yields about 100,000 clones, of which almost 95% are seen a single time; over 0.7% belongs to the top ten. Sample: peripheral blood, taken before pregnancy. These receptor sequences come from a female donor with multiple sclerosis, enrolled in a pregnancy study.

This chain joins TRBV18 and TRBJ2-5; D is perhaps TRBD1 (6 bases). The V end was cut by 3 bases, the J end by 3 bases, with 11 bases between. This CDR3 comprises 14 residues. Germline V gene sequence: CDR1 KGHSH, CDR2 LQKENI. CDR3 in DNA: TGTGCCAGCTCACCGGGCAGGGGCAAAGAGACCCAGTACTTC. The encoded protein is CASSPGRGKETQYF.

The V call is TRBV12-5, the J call TRBJ2-7; D might be TRBD1 (6 bases). Deletions cut 0 bases from V and 5 bases from J, with 17 bases between. The CDR3 sequence is 16 residues long. Germline V gives CDR1 LGHNT, CDR2 FRNRAP. CDR3 region: CASGLVNRALLDEQYF. The CDR3 bases are TGTGCTAGTGGTTTGGTAAACAGGGCCCTTCTAGACGAGCAGTACTTC.

V is TRBV15 and J is TRBJ2-2, with 11 bases lining up with TRBD2. CDR3 length: 16 amino acids. After removal of 0 bases from V and 7 bases from J, the junction contained 4 bases not matched to a gene. Germline V gene data show CDR1 as LNHNV and CDR2 as YYDKDF (reference sequence). CDR3 loop: CATSRDSGRADGELFF. The DNA of the CDR3 is TGTGCCACCAGCAGAGATAGCGGGAGGGCCGACGGGGAGCTGTTTTTT.

The chain uses TRBV28 and TRBJ1-4; D not resolved. This CDR3 spans 15 amino acids. Germline values: CDR1 MDHEN, CDR2 SYDVKM. Trimming removed 5 bases from V and 8 bases from J, with 18 bases in between. CDR3 protein: CASSPWPGEREKLFF. The CDR3 DNA reads as TGTGCCAGCAGTCCCTGGCCTGGGGAGAGGGAAAAACTGTTTTTT.

V gene TRBV19 combines with J gene TRBJ2-1, with D unresolved. The CDR3 totals 15 residues. Per germline, CDR1 LNHDA and CDR2 SQIVND (reference sequence). Trimming pared 4 bases from V and 4 bases from J, leaving 14 bases between. The CDR3 protein is CASSTYSFGYNEQFF. As DNA, the CDR3 is TGTGCCAGTAGTACCTACTCCTTCGGGTACAATGAGCAGTTCTTC.

J is TRBJ2-1 and V is TRBV27; D is perhaps TRBD2 (5 bases). Germline CDR1 and CDR2: MNHEY and SMNVEV (reference sequence). V was pared by 5 bases and J by 5 bases, with 22 bases between. The CDR3 sequence is 17 residues long. CDR3 amino acids: CASSRVNPRAANNEQFF. The CDR3 coding sequence is TGTGCCAGCAGTCGGGTAAATCCGCGGGCGGCAAACAATGAGCAGTTCTTC.

V is TRBV7-3 and J is TRBJ2-1, with TRBD2 identical over 10 bases. Germline V gives CDR1 SGHTA, CDR2 FQGTGA. V lost 6 bases and J lost 4; bases outside the gene matches: 6. The CDR3 contains 15 residues. This chain's CDR3 is CASSFLAGAYNEQFF. CDR3 coding DNA: TGTGCCAGCAGTTTTCTAGCGGGGGCTTACAATGAGCAGTTCTTC.

This clone appeared once. The rearrangement joins TRBV7-9 to TRBJ2-7, with D unclear. This CDR3 region has 13 residues. Germline CDR1 is SEHNR and CDR2 is FQNEAQ (reference sequence). The germline V and J ends were trimmed by 1 base and 7 bases, with 11 bases remaining between them. CDR3 in amino acids: CASSLVLVREQYF. The CDR3 coding sequence is TGTGCCAGCAGCTTAGTGCTAGTCCGGGAGCAGTACTTC.

The rearrangement joins TRBV23-1 to TRBJ1-4, with 8 bases that match TRBD1. TRBV23-1 qualifies as an ORF whose function is uncertain. This CDR3 spans 16 amino acids. The trim removed 7 bases at V and 5 bases at J, leaving 12 bases unmatched. CDR3 loop: CASTRQGRYGNEKLFF. The CDR3 DNA reads as TGCGCCAGCACCCGACAGGGGAGGTATGGGAATGAAAAACTGTTTTTT.